The TCR beta chain described here comes from a study of T cell responses to AZD1222 COVID-19 vaccine. Overall study results and limits: Only a handful of people who got AZD1222 tested seropositive at baseline. Clonal diversity may have been underestimated, and the donors were mostly white British, with more females than males. A reported finding is that nearly half of spike-specific TCRs target unmutated variant regions. Repertoires in all cases were sampled only once the peak T cell response had passed.

Comment on this clone: Antigen specificity is unknown.

The CDR3 consists of 15 residues. In germline, CDR1 is MGHRA, CDR2 YSYEKL. The junction had 4 bases not matched to a gene; V was cut back by 2 bases and J by 4 bases. Generated by immunoSEQ multiplex PCR, the TCRdb table keeps only in-frame clones and is missing some. The data contain around 100,000 clones, around 87% of them singletons. The source was peripheral blood, collected on day 0 of AZD1222 vaccination. This clonotype was obtained from an adult in good health. The rearrangement joins TRBV4-1 to TRBJ2-3; 9 nucleotides match TRBD2. The CDR3 DNA reads TGCGCCAGCAGCCAAAATATAGCGGGGGCAGATACGCAGTATTTT. Protein product: CASSQNIAGADTQYF.